This TCR beta chain was identified during a study of neoadjuvant anti-PD-1 for oral cavity cancer. Background on the study: Patients mostly received three to four biweekly nivolumab doses at 3 mg/kg before surgery. Patients without progression got a fourth dose around day 43.

Time point defined: after neoadjuvant nivolumab, at surgical resection. PBMCs were not maintained or expanded in culture before analysis. This clone was detected once. Six replicates per PBMC sample, mostly from 480 ng of genomic DNA. TCRdb's table, derived via immunoSEQ multiplex PCR, lists solely in-frame clones and lacks some. The sample has about 68,000 clones; around 83% are singletons. Trimming took 7 bases from V and 4 from J, leaving 8 bases between them. Germline CDR1 MNHEY, CDR2 SVGAGI. The CDR3 is made up of 12 amino acids. The sample was PBMCs, taken after nivolumab (anti-PD-1) treatment. The chain couples TRBV6-5 to TRBJ1-5; D possibly corresponds to TRBD1 (6 bases). The receptor's source is a person aged 40 to 85 with oral cavity squamous cell carcinoma. In nucleotides, the CDR3 is TGTGCCAGCAAACAGGGTAATCAGCCCCAGCATTTT. It is translated as CASKQGNQPQHF.